Below, 10 T cell receptor beta chains from the same sample are listed, as sequenced in a study of blood T cell repertoires in COVID-19. TCRdb keeps only in-frame clones here, not all; method: immunoSEQ multiplex PCR. The sample yields about 140,000 clones, approximately 90% seen once. Sequencing used peripheral blood. Every receptor here comes from a woman in her fifties or sixties with acute or convalescent COVID-19.

The chain is built from TRBV6-1 and TRBJ2-6; 10 nucleotides match TRBD2. The germline V gene has CDR1 MNHNS and CDR2 SASEGT. The CDR3 runs to 17 residues. V trimming: 2 bases; J trimming: 2 bases; junction bases outside the gene matches: 3. Written as DNA, the CDR3 is TGTGCCAGCAGTGAATGGCTAGCGGGGGCTGGGGCCAACGTCCTGACTTTC. As protein: CASSEWLAGAGANVLTF.

The chain combines TRBV3-1 (or the pseudogene TRBV3-2) with TRBJ2-3; TRBD2 matches 8 bases. V lost 0 bases to trimming and J lost 4 bases; unmatched junction nucleotides: 12. This CDR3 has 18 residues. From germline, CDR1 is LGHDT and CDR2 YNNKEL (reference sequence). The CDR3 sequence: CASSQDRTGGHQADTQYF. The DNA of the CDR3 is TGTGCCAGCAGCCAAGATAGAACGGGGGGGCATCAAGCAGATACGCAGTATTTT.

This rearrangement joins TRBV5-8 to TRBJ2-1, with TRBD2 matching over 7 bases. Germline V gives CDR1 SGHTS, CDR2 YDEGEE. The J segment lost 2 bases and the V segment lost 4 bases, leaving 9 bases of the junction unmatched. This CDR3 region has 16 residues. The CDR3 is CASSRWAGEAYNEQFF. The CDR3 bases are TGTGCCAGCAGCCGCTGGGCGGGAGAAGCCTACAATGAGCAGTTCTTC.

The chain employs TRBV6-1 and TRBJ2-6; maybe TRBD2 (6 bases). The V and J ends lost 3 bases and 2 bases respectively, with 14 bases between them. The CDR3 is 17 residues long. CDR1 MNHNS and CDR2 SASEGT come from the germline V gene. As DNA, the CDR3 is TGTGCCAGCAGTGACCCCGGCGGGGCAGCTGGGGCCAACGTCCTGACTTTC. Protein: CASSDPGGAAGANVLTF.

The chain employs TRBV7-9 and TRBJ1-1, with D perhaps matching TRBD1 (6 bases). The length of the CDR3 is 17 residues. Trimming took off 7 bases at V and 0 bases at J, with 21 bases between the two ends. Per the germline V gene, CDR1 is SEHNR and CDR2 is FQNEAQ (reference sequence). CDR3 DNA sequence: TGTGCCAGCACTTTAACCAGGGGCGTTCTCTTGAACACTGAAGCTTTCTTT. This codes for CASTLTRGVLLNTEAFF.

This chain connects TRBV9 to TRBJ1-3; D is perhaps TRBD1 (6 bases). V lost 1 base and J 2 bases, leaving 10 bases between the germline ends. The CDR3 is 15 residues long. Germline V lookup: CDR1 SGDLS, CDR2 YYNGEE. The DNA for the CDR3 is TGTGCCAGCAGCGTAACAGGGCCTCCTGGAAACACCATATATTTT. It specifies CASSVTGPPGNTIYF.

The chain is built from TRBV6-4 and TRBJ2-6, with TRBD1 matching over 9 bases. Germline V gives CDR1 MRHNA, CDR2 SNTAGT. The CDR3 consists of 17 residues. J lost 2 bases, V lost 0 bases, and 2 bases had no gene match. CDR3 in DNA: TGTGCCAGCAGTGACTCCGGGACAGGGACTGGGGCCAACGTCCTGACTTTC. Translation gives CASSDSGTGTGANVLTF.

The V and J genes are TRBV27 and TRBJ2-1; D is ambiguous. The CDR3 spans 14 residues. Per germline, CDR1 MNHEY and CDR2 SMNVEV (reference sequence). Trimming shortened V by 5 bases and J by 12 bases, and 20 bases separated the two germline ends. The CDR3 coding sequence is TGTGCCAGCAGTCCCCCGGGTGAGCAACGTCGGCAGTTCTTC. It translates to CASSPPGEQRRQFF.

This clone was picked up a small number of times. The rearrangement links TRBV6-1 to TRBJ1-1; D is unresolved. The CDR3 totals 15 residues. The germline V gene encodes CDR1 MNHNS and CDR2 SASEGT. V was shortened by 1 base and J by 4 bases, with 13 bases between the two germline ends. The CDR3 bases are TGTGCCAGCAGTGAAGGGGTCTACCGGAGCACTGAAGCTTTCTTT. Protein product: CASSEGVYRSTEAFF.

V is TRBV9 and J is TRBJ2-1, with 7 bases identical to TRBD2. Losses at the gene ends were 0 bases for V and 6 bases for J; bases not matched to a gene: 3. The V gene's germline CDR1 is SGDLS and CDR2 YYNGEE. The CDR3 runs 14 residues. The CDR3 nucleotides read TGTGCCAGCAGCGTAGGCCCGGGAGGCAATGAGCAGTTCTTC. Translated: CASSVGPGGNEQFF.